These 9 T cell receptor beta chains came from one sample sequenced in a study of beta chain features in type 1 diabetes. Expressed TCRB transcripts were sequenced because the isolated RNA had all been reverse transcribed beforehand. The protocol was immunoSEQ multiplex PCR, while the TCRdb copy is restricted to in-frame clones and leaves out a portion. The sample contains some 230,000 clones, 9.6% of which appear only once. The source material was naive CD4+ T cells from blood. The receptors were sampled from a woman aged 18-30 years in good health.

The chain combines TRBV15 with TRBJ1-2, with D possibly matching TRBD1 (5 bases). This CDR3 spans 15 amino acids. Trimming took off 1 base at V and 0 bases at J, with 9 bases between the two ends. The germline V gene encodes CDR1 LNHNV and CDR2 YYDKDF (reference sequence). CDR3: CATSRGQLANYGYTF. CDR3 nucleotide sequence: TGTGCCACCAGCAGAGGACAGTTAGCTAACTATGGCTACACCTTC. The full variable domain, in which reference TRBV15 and TRBJ1-2 provide the parts outside the CDR3, is DAMVIQNPRYQVTQFGKPVTLSCSQTLNHNVMYWYQQKSSQAPKLLFHYYDKDFNNEADTPDNFQSRRPNTSFCFLDIRSPGLGDTAMYLCATSRGQLANYGYTFGSGTRLTVV.

J is TRBJ2-7 and V is TRBV12-5; TRBD2 matches at 9 bases. Unmatched junction bases numbered 6, after V lost 1 base and J lost 2 bases. There are 16 residues in the CDR3. Germline V gene lookup returns CDR1 LGHNT and CDR2 FRNRAP. CDR3 loop: CASGLDLAGAAYEQYF. The DNA of the CDR3 is TGTGCTAGTGGTTTGGATTTAGCGGGGGCCGCCTACGAGCAGTACTTC.

This clone was seen ten or more times. Germline and junction disagree at one end, which may indicate a read error. The chain has TRBV30 and TRBJ1-4; D is possibly TRBD1 (5 bases). The CDR3 totals 12 residues. Germline V gene sequence: CDR1 GTSNPN, CDR2 SVGIG (reference sequence). In DNA form, the CDR3 reads TGTGCCTGGAGCCAACAAGGGGTCGGGCTTGGTTTT. Residues: CAWSQQGVGLGF.

The table lists this clone with many counts. The same CDR3 also results from other DNA sequences found in this sample. The chain couples TRBV15 to TRBJ2-3; D gene unclear. The germline gives CDR1 LNHNV, CDR2 YYDKDF (reference sequence). This CDR3 has 13 amino acids. The V end was cut by 1 base, the J end by 0 bases, with 2 bases between. CDR3 residues: CATSRASTDTQYF. CDR3 coding DNA: TGTGCCACCAGCAGAGCTAGCACAGATACGCAGTATTTT.

V and J are TRBV6-8 and TRBJ2-7; D is possibly TRBD1 (5 bases). Germline CDR1 reads MNHGY; CDR2 reads SAAAGT. CDR3 length: 18 residues. Trimming shortened V by 2 bases and J by 3 bases, and 23 bases separated the two germline ends. The CDR3 DNA reads as TGTGCCAGCAGTTACCAGGTTATGGCCAGGGTTATCCTCTACGAGCAGTACTTC. This codes for CASSYQVMARVILYEQYF.

This clone has just a few counts. V and J are TRBV2 and TRBJ2-5; D is ambiguous. This CDR3 is built from 14 residues. Trimming pared 0 bases from V and 1 base from J, leaving 6 bases between. Germline assignment: CDR1 SNHLY and CDR2 FYNNEI. The CDR3, as DNA: TGTGCCAGCAGTGAAGCCAACTTCCAAGAGACCCAGTACTTC. Protein sequence: CASSEANFQETQYF.

This clone was found a few times. The rearrangement uses TRBV29-1 and TRBJ1-4; 12 nucleotides match TRBD1. Germline V lookup: CDR1 SQVTM, CDR2 ANQGSEA. The CDR3 contains 20 residues. V lost 2 bases, J lost 8 bases, and 21 bases stayed unmatched. In DNA form, the CDR3 reads TGCAGCGTTGAACGTTATCGGGCCGGGACAGGGGGCCTATTGGGCGAAAAACTGTTTTTT. Amino acid sequence: CSVERYRAGTGGLLGEKLFF.

This clone has a handful of counts. The J gene is TRBJ2-1, the V gene TRBV27; perhaps TRBD2 as D (5 bases). V was pared by 2 bases and J by 4 bases, with 15 bases between. This CDR3 has 16 amino acids. The germline V gene encodes CDR1 MNHEY and CDR2 SMNVEV (reference sequence). The CDR3 reads CASSLRTGRLYNEQFF. CDR3 nucleotides: TGTGCCAGCAGTTTACGGACGGGCCGACTATACAATGAGCAGTTCTTC.

J is TRBJ1-5 and V is TRBV27; 9 nucleotides match TRBD1. CDR3 length equals 14 residues. The V gene end was trimmed by 5 bases and the J gene end by 4 bases; junction bases not matched to a gene: 3. CDR1 is MNHEY and CDR2 is SMNVEV in the germline V gene (reference sequence). The CDR3 loop is CASSRGTGNQPQHF. Written as DNA, the CDR3 is TGTGCCAGCAGTCGCGGGACAGGGAATCAGCCCCAGCATTTT.